This T cell receptor beta chain was captured in a study of blood T cell repertoires in COVID-19. Study-level information: Samples taken during acute and convalescent COVID-19 were collected in the United States, Italy and Spain.

Repertoires were generated with immunoSEQ multiplex PCR, while TCRdb's copy carries only in-frame clones and drops some. The table lists around 390,000 clones, about 83% of them singletons. Recovered Cohort 3 donors showed two negative PCRs, clearance, or symptom resolution. Germline CDR1 and CDR2: LGHDT and YNNKEL (reference sequence). With 2 bases removed from V and 4 bases from J, the gap between germline ends came to 8 bases. This CDR3 comprises 13 residues. The clonotype was recovered from a woman aged 45 to 65 who had recovered from COVID-19. The sequenced sample was PBMCs or T cells enriched from blood (not recorded which). The V call is TRBV3-1 (or the pseudogene TRBV3-2), the J call TRBJ1-2; TRBD1 is a possible D gene (5 bases). CDR3 DNA: TGTGCCAGCAGCCAACGGGGGGTCTATGGCTACACCTTC. Its translation is CASSQRGVYGYTF.